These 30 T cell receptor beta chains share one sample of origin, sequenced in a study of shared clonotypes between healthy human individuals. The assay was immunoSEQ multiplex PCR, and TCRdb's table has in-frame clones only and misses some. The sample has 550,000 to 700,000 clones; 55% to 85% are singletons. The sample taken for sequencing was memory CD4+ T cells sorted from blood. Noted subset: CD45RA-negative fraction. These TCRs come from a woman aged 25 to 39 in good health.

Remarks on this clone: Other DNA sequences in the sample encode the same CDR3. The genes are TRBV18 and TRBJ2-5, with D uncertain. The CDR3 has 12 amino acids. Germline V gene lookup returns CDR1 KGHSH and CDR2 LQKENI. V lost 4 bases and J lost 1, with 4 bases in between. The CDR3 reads CASSRAQETQYF. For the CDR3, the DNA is TGTGCCAGCTCACGTGCCCAAGAGACCCAGTACTTC.

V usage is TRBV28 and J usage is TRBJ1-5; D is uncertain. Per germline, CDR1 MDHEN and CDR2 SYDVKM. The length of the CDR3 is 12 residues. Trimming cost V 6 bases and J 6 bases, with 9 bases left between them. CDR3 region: CASSSGSQPQHF. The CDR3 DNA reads TGTGCCAGCAGCTCCGGGTCTCAGCCCCAGCATTTT.

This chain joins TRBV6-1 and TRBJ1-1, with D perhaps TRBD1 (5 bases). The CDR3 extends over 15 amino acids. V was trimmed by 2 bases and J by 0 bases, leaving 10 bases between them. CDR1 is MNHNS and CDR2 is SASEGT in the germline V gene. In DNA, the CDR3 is TGTGCCAGCAGTGAACCGGGGGATTTGAACACTGAAGCTTTCTTT. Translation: CASSEPGDLNTEAFF.

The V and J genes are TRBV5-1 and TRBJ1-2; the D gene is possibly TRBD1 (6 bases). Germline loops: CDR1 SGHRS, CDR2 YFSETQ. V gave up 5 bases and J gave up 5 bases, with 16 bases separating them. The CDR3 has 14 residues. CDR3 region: CASRKEQGRYGYTF. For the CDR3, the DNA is TGCGCCAGCAGAAAAGAACAGGGACGGTATGGCTACACCTTC.

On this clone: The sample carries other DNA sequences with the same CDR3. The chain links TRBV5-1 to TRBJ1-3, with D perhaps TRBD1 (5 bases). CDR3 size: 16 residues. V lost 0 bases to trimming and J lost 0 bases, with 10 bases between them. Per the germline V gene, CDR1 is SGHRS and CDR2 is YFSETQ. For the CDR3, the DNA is TGCGCCAGCAGCTTGGCCCCCGACAGCTCTGGAAACACCATATATTTT. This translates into CASSLAPDSSGNTIYF.

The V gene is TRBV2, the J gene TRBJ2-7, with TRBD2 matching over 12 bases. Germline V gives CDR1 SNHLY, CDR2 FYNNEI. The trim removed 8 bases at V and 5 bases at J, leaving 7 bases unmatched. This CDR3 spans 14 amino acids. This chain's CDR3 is CASQTSGSLNEQYF. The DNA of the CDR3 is TGTGCCAGCCAGACTAGCGGGAGTTTAAACGAGCAGTACTTC.

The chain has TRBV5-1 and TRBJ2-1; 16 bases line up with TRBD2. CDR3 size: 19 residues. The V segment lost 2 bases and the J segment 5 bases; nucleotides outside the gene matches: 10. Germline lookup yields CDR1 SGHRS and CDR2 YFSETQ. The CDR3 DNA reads TGCGCCAGCAGCTTTCCGGGACTAGCGGGAGGGCCAGGGAACAATGAGCAGTTCTTC. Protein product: CASSFPGLAGGPGNNEQFF.

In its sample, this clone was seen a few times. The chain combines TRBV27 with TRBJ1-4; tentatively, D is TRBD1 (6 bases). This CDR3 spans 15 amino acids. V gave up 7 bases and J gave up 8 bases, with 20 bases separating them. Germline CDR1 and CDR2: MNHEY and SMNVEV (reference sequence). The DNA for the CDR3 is TGTGCCAGCACCGCCAACGGGGGCGAGTGGGAAAAACTGTTTTTT. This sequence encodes CASTANGGEWEKLFF. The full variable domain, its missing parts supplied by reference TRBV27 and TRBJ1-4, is EAQVTQNPRYLITVTGKKLTVTCSQNMNHEYMSWYRQDPGLGLRQIYYSMNVEVTDKGDVPEGYKVSRKEKRNFPLILESPSPNQTSLYFCASTANGGEWEKLFFGSGTQLSVL.

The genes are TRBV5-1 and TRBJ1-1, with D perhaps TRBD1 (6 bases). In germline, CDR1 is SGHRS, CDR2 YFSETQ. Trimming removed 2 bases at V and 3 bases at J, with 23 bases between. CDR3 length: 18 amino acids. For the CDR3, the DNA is TGCGCCAGCAGCTTTTCTATGGGGGACACCCTAATAGACACTGAAGCTTTCTTT. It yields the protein CASSFSMGDTLIDTEAFF.

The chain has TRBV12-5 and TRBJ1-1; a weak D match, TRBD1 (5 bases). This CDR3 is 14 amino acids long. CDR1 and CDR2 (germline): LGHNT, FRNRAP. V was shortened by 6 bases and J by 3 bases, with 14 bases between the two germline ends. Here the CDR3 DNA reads TGTGCTAGTGGAGTCGGGGGGATAGACACTGAAGCTTTCTTT. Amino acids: CASGVGGIDTEAFF.

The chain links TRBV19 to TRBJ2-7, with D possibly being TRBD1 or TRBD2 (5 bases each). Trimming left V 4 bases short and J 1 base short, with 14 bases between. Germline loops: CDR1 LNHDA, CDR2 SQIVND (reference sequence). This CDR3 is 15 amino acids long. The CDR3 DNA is TGTGCCAGTAGTAGGTTCCGGGACGCTTCCTACGAGCAGTACTTC. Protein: CASSRFRDASYEQYF.

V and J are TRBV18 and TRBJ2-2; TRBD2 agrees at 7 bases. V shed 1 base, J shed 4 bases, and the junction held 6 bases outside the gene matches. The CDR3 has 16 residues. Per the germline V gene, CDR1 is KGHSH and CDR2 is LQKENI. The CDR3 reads CASSPRAGVSTGELFF. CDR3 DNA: TGTGCCAGCTCACCACGTGCGGGAGTCAGCACCGGGGAGCTGTTTTTT.

CDR3 loop: CASSQSPPYNEQFF. Written as DNA, the CDR3 is TGTGCCAGCAGTCAATCCCCCCCATACAATGAGCAGTTCTTC. The V and J genes are TRBV28 and TRBJ2-1; D unresolved. CDR1 is MDHEN and CDR2 is SYDVKM in the germline V gene. This CDR3 region has 14 residues. The V and J ends lost 5 bases and 4 bases respectively, with 12 bases between them.

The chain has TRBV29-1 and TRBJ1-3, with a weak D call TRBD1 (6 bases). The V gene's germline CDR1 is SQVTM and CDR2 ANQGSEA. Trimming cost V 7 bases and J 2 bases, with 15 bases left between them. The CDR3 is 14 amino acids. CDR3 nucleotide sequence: TGCAGCGACCTTACAGGGATCCCTGGAAACACCATATATTTT. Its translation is CSDLTGIPGNTIYF.

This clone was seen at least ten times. CDR3 protein: CASTFSGTSTDTQYF. CDR3 DNA: TGTGCCAGCACCTTTAGCGGGACTAGCACAGATACGCAGTATTTT. The V call is TRBV7-2, the J call TRBJ2-3, with TRBD2 identical over 8 bases. The junction had 6 bases not matched to a gene; V was cut back by 7 bases and J by 0 bases. Germline loops: CDR1 SGHTA, CDR2 FQGNSA. The CDR3 sequence is 15 residues long.

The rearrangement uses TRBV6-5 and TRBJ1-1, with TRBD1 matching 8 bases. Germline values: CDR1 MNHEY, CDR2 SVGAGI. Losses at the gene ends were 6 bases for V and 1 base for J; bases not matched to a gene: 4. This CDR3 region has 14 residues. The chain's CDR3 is CASRVDRGNTEAFF. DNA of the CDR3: TGTGCCAGCAGGGTAGACAGGGGGAACACTGAAGCTTTCTTT.

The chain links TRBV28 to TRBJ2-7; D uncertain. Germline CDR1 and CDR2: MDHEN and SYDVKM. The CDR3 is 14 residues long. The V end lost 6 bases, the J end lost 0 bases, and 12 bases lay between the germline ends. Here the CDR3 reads CASRIRSASYEQYF. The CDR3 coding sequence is TGTGCCAGCAGGATCAGGTCTGCCTCCTACGAGCAGTACTTC.

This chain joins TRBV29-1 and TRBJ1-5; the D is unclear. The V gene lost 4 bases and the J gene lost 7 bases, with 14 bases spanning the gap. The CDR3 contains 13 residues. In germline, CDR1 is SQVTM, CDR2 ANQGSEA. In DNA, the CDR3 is TGCAGCGTTGTCGAATCGAGTGGGCAGCCCCAGCATTTT. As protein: CSVVESSGQPQHF.

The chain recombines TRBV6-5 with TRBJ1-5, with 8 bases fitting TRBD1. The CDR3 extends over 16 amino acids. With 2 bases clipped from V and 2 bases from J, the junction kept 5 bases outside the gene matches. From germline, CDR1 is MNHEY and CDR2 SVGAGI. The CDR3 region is CASSYAYRGGNQPQHF. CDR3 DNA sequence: TGTGCCAGCAGTTACGCGTACAGGGGGGGCAATCAGCCCCAGCATTTT.

CDR3 region: CSVPTAYQETQYF. Written as DNA, the CDR3 is TGCAGCGTTCCTACAGCGTACCAAGAGACCCAGTACTTC. The chain has TRBV29-1 and TRBJ2-5; D uncertain. The CDR3 runs to 13 residues. V gave up 5 bases and J gave up 0 bases, with 10 bases separating them. Per the germline V gene, CDR1 is SQVTM and CDR2 is ANQGSEA.

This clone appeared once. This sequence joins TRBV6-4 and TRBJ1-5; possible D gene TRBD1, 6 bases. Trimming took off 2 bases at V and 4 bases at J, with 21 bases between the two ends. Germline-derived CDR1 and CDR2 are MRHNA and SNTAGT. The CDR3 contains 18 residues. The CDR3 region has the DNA TGTGCCAGCAGTGACGGACAGAGCGCACAAATTATGAATCAGCCCCAGCATTTT. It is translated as CASSDGQSAQIMNQPQHF.

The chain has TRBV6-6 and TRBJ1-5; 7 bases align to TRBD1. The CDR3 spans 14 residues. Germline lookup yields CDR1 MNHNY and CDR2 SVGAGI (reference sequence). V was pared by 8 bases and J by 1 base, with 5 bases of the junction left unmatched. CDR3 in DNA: TGTGCCAGCTATAGACAGGGAAGCAATCAGCCCCAGCATTTT. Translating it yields CASYRQGSNQPQHF.

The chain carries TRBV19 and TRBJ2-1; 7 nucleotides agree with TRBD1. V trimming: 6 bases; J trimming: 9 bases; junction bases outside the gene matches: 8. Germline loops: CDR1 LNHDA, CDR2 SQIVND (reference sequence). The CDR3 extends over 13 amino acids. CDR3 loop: CASRATGVGEQFF. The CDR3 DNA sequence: TGTGCCAGTAGAGCCACAGGGGTTGGTGAGCAGTTCTTC.

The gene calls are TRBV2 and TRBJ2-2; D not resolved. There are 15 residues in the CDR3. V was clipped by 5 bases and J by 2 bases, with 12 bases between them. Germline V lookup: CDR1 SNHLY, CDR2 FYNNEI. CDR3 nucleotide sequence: TGTGCCAGCAGTTTGCTAACAGTTAACACCGGGGAGCTGTTTTTT. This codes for CASSLLTVNTGELFF.

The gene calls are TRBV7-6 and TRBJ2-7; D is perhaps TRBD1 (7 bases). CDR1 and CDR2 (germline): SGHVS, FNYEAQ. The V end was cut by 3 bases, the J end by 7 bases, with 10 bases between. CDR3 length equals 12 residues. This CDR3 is CASSFSGGEQYF. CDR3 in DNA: TGTGCCAGCAGCTTTTCAGGGGGGGAGCAGTACTTC.

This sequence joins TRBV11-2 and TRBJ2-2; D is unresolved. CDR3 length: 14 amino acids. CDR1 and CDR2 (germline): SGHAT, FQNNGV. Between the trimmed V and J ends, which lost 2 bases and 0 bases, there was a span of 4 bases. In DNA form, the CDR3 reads TGTGCCAGCAGCTTAAACGCGAACACCGGGGAGCTGTTTTTT. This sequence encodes CASSLNANTGELFF.

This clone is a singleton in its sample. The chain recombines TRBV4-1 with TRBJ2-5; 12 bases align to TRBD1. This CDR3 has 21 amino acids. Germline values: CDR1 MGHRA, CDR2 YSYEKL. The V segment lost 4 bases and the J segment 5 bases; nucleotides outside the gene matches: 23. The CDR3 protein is CASSRRTPGQGAASGSETQYF. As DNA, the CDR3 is TGCGCCAGCAGCCGCCGGACTCCGGGACAGGGGGCAGCTAGCGGGAGCGAGACCCAGTACTTC.

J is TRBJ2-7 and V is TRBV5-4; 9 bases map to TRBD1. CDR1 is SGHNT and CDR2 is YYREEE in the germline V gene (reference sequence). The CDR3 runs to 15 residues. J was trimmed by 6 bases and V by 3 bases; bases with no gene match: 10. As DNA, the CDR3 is TGTGCCAGCAGCTCTCCCGGGACAGGGCCTGCCGAGCAGTACTTC. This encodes CASSSPGTGPAEQYF.

As DNA, the CDR3 is TGCGCCAGCAGCCAAGGACAGGGTTGGGGTGGCAATCAGCCCCAGCATTTT. Its protein product is CASSQGQGWGGNQPQHF. The chain has TRBV4-1 and TRBJ1-5; 7 nucleotides line up with TRBD1. This CDR3 contains 17 residues. V lost 1 base to trimming and J lost 2 bases; unmatched junction nucleotides: 8. The germline CDR1 and CDR2 sequences are MGHRA and YSYEKL.

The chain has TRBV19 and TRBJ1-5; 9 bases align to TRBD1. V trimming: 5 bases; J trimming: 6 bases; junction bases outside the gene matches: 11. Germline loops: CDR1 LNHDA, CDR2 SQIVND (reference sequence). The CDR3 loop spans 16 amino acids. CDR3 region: CASSGTGGGGLQPQHF. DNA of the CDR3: TGTGCCAGTAGTGGAACAGGGGGCGGTGGGCTTCAGCCCCAGCATTTT.